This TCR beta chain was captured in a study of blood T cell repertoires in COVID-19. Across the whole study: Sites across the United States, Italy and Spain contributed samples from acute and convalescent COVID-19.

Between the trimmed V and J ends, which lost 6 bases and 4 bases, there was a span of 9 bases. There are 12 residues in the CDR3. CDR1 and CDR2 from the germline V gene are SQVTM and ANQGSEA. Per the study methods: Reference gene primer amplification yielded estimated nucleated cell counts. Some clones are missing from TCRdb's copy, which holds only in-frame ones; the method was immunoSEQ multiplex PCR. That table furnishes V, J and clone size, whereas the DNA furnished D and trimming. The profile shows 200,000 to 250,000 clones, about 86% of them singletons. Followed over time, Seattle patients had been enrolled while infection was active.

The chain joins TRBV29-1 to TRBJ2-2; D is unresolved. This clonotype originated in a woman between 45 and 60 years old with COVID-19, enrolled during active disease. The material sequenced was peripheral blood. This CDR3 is CSVGPGTGELFF. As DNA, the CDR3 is TGCAGCGTCGGTCCGGGCACCGGGGAGCTGTTTTTT.